The rows below give T cell receptor beta chains drawn from one sample of a study of T cell repertoires in cytomegalovirus infection. TCRdb reprocessed the reads with MiXCR, giving one entry per CDR3 protein. The data hold 700,000 to 950,000 distinct CDR3 sequences, with 32% observed a single time. Antigen specificity for these receptors is unknown. This material consisted of cultured CD8+ T cells from PBMCs, taken from culture after CMV antigen stimulation. The origin of the receptors is a human donor in good health (CMV status not recorded). Some clones in this sample may be carry-over from other donors' samples. The CDR3 runs from the conserved cysteine through the conserved F or W. The D gene is left open where the match is weak. Some rows mark clone size as missing; the rest say once, few, many or name a class of expanded clone.

J	D	size	V	CDR3	DNA
TRBJ1-5	NA	few	TRBV28	CASSSMGYNQPQHF	TGTGCCAGCAGCTCCATGGGCTACAATCAGCCCCAGCATTTT
TRBJ1-1	NA	NA	TRBV5-4	CASTPPYNTEAFF	TGTGCCAGCACCCCTCCATACAACACTGAAGCTTTCTTT
TRBJ1-2	NA	NA	TRBV7-5	CISVSTGSHYGYTF	NA
TRBJ2-1	NA	few	TRBV15	CATSREHGYTYNEQFF	TGTGCCACCAGCAGAGAACACGGGTATACCTACAATGAGCAGTTCTTC
TRBJ2-7	NA	NA	TRBV6-5	CASRTTGPAYEQYF	TGTGCCAGCAGGACCACAGGGCCAGCCTACGAGCAGTACTTC
TRBJ2-7	TRBD1	NA	TRBV27	CASSLWGQGPYEQYF	TGTGCCAGCAGTTTATGGGGACAGGGACCGTACGAGCAGTACTTC
TRBJ2-1	NA	NA	TRBV6-1	CASRGGGFEQFF	TGTGCCAGCAGGGGTGGTGGGTTTGAGCAGTTCTTC
TRBJ1-1	TRBD1	NA	TRBV24-1	CATLRTGVRNTEAFF	TGTGCCACCCTTCGGACAGGGGTTCGCAACACTGAAGCTTTCTTT
TRBJ1-1	NA	many	TRBV12-3/TRBV12-4	CASSLTKLNTEAFF	TGTGCCAGCAGTTTAACCAAGTTGAACACTGAAGCTTTCTTT
TRBJ2-5	NA	few	TRBV28	CASSSPRSGQRWETQYF	TGTGCCAGCAGTTCCCCCCGGTCAGGGCAAAGGTGGGAGACCCAGTACTTC
TRBJ2-1	NA	NA	TRBV29-1	CSVEDLGTAYNEQFF	TGCAGCGTTGAAGATCTCGGGACGGCCTACAATGAGCAGTTCTTC
TRBJ2-3	TRBD2	NA	TRBV11-2	CASSLVLAGATLTDTQYF	TGTGCCAGCAGCTTAGTCCTAGCGGGGGCCACCCTGACGGATACGCAGTATTTT
TRBJ1-1	NA	few	TRBV6-2/TRBV6-3	CASSYASGLTEAFF	TGTGCCAGCAGTTACGCCTCAGGGTTGACTGAAGCTTTCTTT
TRBJ2-7	NA	few	TRBV19	CASSIGSSYEQYF	TGTGCCAGTAGTATCGGCAGTTCCTACGAGCAGTACTTC
TRBJ2-5	TRBD2	many	TRBV7-8	CASSLSLGGVETQYF	TGTGCCAGCAGCTTATCATTGGGAGGGGTTGAGACCCAGTACTTC
TRBJ1-1	TRBD1	few	TRBV9	CASSVWQGASNTEAFF	TGTGCCAGCAGCGTATGGCAGGGGGCCTCGAACACTGAAGCTTTCTTT
TRBJ1-5	TRBD1	NA	TRBV19	CASSIDPQGAQPQHF	TGTGCCAGTAGTATAGATCCCCAGGGGGCCCAGCCCCAGCATTTT
TRBJ2-1	NA	few	TRBV7-6	CASSLGGGSHEQFF	TGTGCCAGCAGCTTAGGAGGGGGGTCACACGAGCAGTTCTTC
TRBJ2-7	NA	NA	TRBV19	CASSMGEIPYEQYF	TGTGCCAGTAGTATGGGTGAGATACCCTACGAGCAGTACTTC
TRBJ2-2	NA	few	TRBV6-8	CASSYQGRDLDTGELFF	TGTGCCAGCAGTTACCAGGGAAGGGACTTGGACACCGGGGAGCTGTTTTTT
TRBJ1-5	NA	NA	TRBV28	CASRSTVQSNQPQHF	TGTGCCAGCAGATCGACAGTCCAAAGCAATCAGCCCCAGCATTTT
TRBJ2-7	TRBD1	NA	TRBV27	CASSLWPGGSHEQYF	TGTGCCAGCAGTTTATGGCCAGGGGGTTCCCACGAGCAGTACTTC
TRBJ1-2	NA	NA	TRBV4-2	CASSQGQNYGYTF	TGTGCCAGCAGCCAAGGACAGAACTATGGCTACACCTTC
TRBJ1-1	TRBD1	few	TRBV7-9	CASSSISLLRGTGEAFF	TGTGCCAGCAGCTCGATAAGCCTTCTAAGGGGGACAGGTGAAGCTTTCTTT
TRBJ1-3	NA	NA	TRBV5-5	CASSSPRDTVEDTIYF	TGTGCCAGCAGCTCACCCCGGGACACTGTTGAGGACACCATATATTTT